The 2 T cell receptor beta chains given below trace back to one sample, sequenced in a study of shared clonotypes between healthy human individuals. Sequencing used immunoSEQ multiplex PCR; TCRdb keeps in-frame clones, though not all of them. In the table there are about 450,000 clones, 79% of which are singletons. Specimen: PBMCs. The receptor set was obtained from a woman between 35 and 50 years old in good health. Some clones in this sample may be carry-over from other donors' samples.

V gene TRBV11-2 combines with J gene TRBJ2-1, with D perhaps TRBD2 (6 bases). Trimming removed 3 bases from V and 10 bases from J, with 10 bases in between. This CDR3 region has 12 residues. Germline lookup yields CDR1 SGHAT and CDR2 FQNNGV. The CDR3 loop reads CASSFNGREQFF. In DNA, the CDR3 is TGTGCCAGCAGCTTCAATGGGAGGGAGCAGTTCTTC.

J is TRBJ2-2 and V is TRBV30, with a weak D call TRBD2 (5 bases). Germline CDR1 and CDR2: GTSNPN and SVGIG (reference sequence). Deletions cut 7 bases from V and 6 bases from J, with 15 bases between. The CDR3 is 13 amino acids. In nucleotides, the CDR3 is TGTGCCTCCCTGGGAGTAAATGCCGGGGAGCTGTTTTTT. Translating it yields CASLGVNAGELFF.